The TCR beta chain described here comes from a study of T cells after yellow fever vaccination. Regarding the study as a whole: Bulk-population clonotypes that are abundant could appear as contaminants in FACS-sorted repertoires.

V shed 0 bases and J shed 2 bases, with 1 base lying between them. Germline values: CDR1 KGHDR, CDR2 SFDVKD. The CDR3 sequence is 13 residues long. Universal primer sites and UMIs were introduced during 5'RACE template-switching synthesis of TCR cDNA. TCRdb redid the calling of the 5' RACE reads with MiXCR, one entry per CDR3 protein. The repertoire holds 610,000 or so distinct CDR3 sequences, with approximately 13% as singletons. Note on this clonotype: The antigen remains unidentified.

The receptor was isolated from a young man who received the YFV17D yellow fever vaccine. This chain uses TRBV24-1 with TRBJ1-3; D gene uncertain. The material was PBMCs, obtained on the day of the yellow fever booster vaccination. The CDR3 loop reads CATSDLPGNTIYF. CDR3 DNA sequence: TGTGCCACCAGTGATTTGCCTGGAAACACCATATATTTT.